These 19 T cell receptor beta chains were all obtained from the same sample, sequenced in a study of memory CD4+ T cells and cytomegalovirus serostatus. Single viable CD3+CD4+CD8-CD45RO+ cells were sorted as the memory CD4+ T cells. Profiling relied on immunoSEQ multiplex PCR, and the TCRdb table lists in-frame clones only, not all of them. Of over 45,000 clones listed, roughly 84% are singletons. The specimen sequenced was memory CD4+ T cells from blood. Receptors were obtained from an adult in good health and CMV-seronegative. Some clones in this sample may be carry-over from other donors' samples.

CDR3 residues: CATSRAVNRGLSYGYTF. Here the CDR3 DNA reads TGTGCCACCAGCAGAGCCGTGAACAGGGGGCTGAGCTATGGCTACACCTTC. The J gene is TRBJ1-2, the V gene TRBV15; 9 nucleotides align to TRBD1. This CDR3 comprises 17 residues. V trimming: 1 base; J trimming: 4 bases; junction bases outside the gene matches: 10. CDR1 LNHNV and CDR2 YYDKDF come from the germline V gene (reference sequence).

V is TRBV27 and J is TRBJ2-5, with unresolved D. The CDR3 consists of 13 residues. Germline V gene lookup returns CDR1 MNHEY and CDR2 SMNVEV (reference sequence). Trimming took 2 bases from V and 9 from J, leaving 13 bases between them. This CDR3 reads CASSLTRQGAQYF. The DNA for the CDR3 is TGTGCCAGCAGTTTAACCCGACAAGGCGCCCAGTACTTC.

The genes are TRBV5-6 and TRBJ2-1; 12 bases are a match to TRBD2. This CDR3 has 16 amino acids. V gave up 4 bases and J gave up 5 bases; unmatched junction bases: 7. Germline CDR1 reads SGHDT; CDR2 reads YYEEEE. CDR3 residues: CASSRGLAGRHNEQFF. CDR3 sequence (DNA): TGTGCCAGCAGCCGTGGACTAGCGGGAAGACACAATGAGCAGTTCTTC.

Here the CDR3 DNA reads TGTGCCAGCAGCTTACAGTGGCGGGAGGGTGAGCAGTTCTTC. Amino acids: CASSLQWREGEQFF. The gene calls are TRBV7-8 and TRBJ2-1, with TRBD2 matching over 9 bases. There are 14 residues in the CDR3. V gave up 2 bases and J gave up 9 bases; unmatched junction bases: 5. Germline CDR1 SGHVS, CDR2 FQNEAQ.

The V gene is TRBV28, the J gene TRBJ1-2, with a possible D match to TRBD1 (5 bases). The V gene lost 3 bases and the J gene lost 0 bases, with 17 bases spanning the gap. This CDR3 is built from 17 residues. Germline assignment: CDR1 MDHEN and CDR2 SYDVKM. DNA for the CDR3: TGTGCCAGCAGTTTGGATCCCGGGGCGAGAGCTAACTATGGCTACACCTTC. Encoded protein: CASSLDPGARANYGYTF.

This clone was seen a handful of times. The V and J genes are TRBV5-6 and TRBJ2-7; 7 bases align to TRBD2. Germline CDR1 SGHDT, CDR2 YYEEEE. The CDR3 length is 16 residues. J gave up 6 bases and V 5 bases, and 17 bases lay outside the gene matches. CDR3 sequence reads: CASRREASGGLGEQYF. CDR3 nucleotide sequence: TGTGCCAGCAGGCGTGAGGCGTCGGGGGGTTTGGGCGAGCAGTACTTC.

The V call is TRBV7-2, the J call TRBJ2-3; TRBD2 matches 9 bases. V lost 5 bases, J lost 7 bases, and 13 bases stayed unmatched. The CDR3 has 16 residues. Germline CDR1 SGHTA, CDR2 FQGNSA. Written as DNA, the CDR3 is TGTGCCAGCAGCCCACGACTGGCGGGAGGGCCACATACGCAGTATTTT. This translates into CASSPRLAGGPHTQYF. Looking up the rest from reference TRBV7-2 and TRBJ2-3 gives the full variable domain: GAGVSQSPSNKVTEKGKDVELRCDPISGHTALYWYRQSLGQGLEFLIYFQGNSAPDKSGLPSDRFSAERTGGSVSTLTIQRTQQEDSAVYLCASSPRLAGGPHTQYFGPGTRLTVL.

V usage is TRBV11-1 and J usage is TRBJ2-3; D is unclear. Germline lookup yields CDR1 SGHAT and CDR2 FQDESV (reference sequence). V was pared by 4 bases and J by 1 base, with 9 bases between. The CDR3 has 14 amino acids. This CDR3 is CASSSDWGTDTQYF. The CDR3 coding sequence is TGTGCCAGCAGCTCAGATTGGGGCACAGATACGCAGTATTTT. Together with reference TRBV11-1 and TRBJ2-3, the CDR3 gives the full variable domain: EAEVAQSPRYKITEKSQAVAFWCDPISGHATLYWYRQILGQGPELLVQFQDESVVDDSQLPKDRFSAERLKGVDSTLKIQPAELGDSAMYLCASSSDWGTDTQYFGPGTRLTVL.

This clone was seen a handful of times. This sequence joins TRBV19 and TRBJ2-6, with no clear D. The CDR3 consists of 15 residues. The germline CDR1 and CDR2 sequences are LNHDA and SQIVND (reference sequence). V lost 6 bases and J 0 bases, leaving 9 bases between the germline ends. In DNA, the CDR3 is TGTGCCAGTAGCCCCAGTAGCTCTGGGGCCAACGTCCTGACTTTC. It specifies CASSPSSSGANVLTF.

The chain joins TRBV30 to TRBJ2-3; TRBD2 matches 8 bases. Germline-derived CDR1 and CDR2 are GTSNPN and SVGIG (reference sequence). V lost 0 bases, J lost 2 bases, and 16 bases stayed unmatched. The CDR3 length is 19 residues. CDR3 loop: CAWSVDYMRSGGFTDTQYF. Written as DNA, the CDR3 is TGTGCCTGGAGTGTAGACTATATGCGGTCGGGAGGGTTCACAGATACGCAGTATTTT.

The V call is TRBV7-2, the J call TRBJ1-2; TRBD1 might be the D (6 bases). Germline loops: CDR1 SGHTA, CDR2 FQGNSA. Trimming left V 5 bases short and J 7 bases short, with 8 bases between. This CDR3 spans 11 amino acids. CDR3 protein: CASSPGAGYTF. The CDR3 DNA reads TGTGCCAGCAGCCCAGGGGCTGGCTACACCTTC.

The CDR3 DNA reads as TGTGCCAGCAGCGTAGGCGGACTAGCCTCCATTGAGCAGTTCTTC. This codes for CASSVGGLASIEQFF. The chain carries TRBV9 and TRBJ2-1, with 8 positions matching TRBD2. With 0 bases clipped from V and 9 bases from J, the junction kept 8 bases outside the gene matches. Per germline, CDR1 SGDLS and CDR2 YYNGEE. The CDR3 is made up of 15 amino acids.

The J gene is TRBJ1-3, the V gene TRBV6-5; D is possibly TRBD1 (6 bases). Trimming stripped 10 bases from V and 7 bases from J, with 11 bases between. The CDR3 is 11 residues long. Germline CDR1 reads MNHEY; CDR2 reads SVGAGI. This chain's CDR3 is CATRQGNTIYF. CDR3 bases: TGTGCCACGCGGCAGGGGAACACCATATATTTT.

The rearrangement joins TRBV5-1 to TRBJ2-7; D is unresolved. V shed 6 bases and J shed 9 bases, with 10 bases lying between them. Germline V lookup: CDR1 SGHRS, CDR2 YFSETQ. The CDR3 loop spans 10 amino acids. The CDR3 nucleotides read TGCGCCAGCACTGGGTGGGGGCAGTACTTC. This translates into CASTGWGQYF.

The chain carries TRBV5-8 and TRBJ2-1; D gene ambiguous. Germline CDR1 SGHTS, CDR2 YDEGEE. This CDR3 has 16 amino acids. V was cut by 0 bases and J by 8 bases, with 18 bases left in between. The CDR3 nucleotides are TGTGCCAGCAGCTTGGGGTCGTCCTCCCGTTCGGATGAGCAGTTCTTC. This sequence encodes CASSLGSSSRSDEQFF.

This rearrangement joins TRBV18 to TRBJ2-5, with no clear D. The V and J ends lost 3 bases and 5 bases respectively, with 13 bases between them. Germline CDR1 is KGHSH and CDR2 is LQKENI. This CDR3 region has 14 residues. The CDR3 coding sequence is TGTGCCAGCTCACCGAAAGCACCCGGGGAGACCCAGTACTTC. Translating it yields CASSPKAPGETQYF. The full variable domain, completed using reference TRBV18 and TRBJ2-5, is NAGVMQNPRHLVRRRGQEARLRCSPMKGHSHVYWYRQLPEEGLKFMVYLQKENIIDESGMPKERFSAEFPKEGPSILRIQQVVRGDSAAYFCASSPKAPGETQYFGPGTRLLVL.

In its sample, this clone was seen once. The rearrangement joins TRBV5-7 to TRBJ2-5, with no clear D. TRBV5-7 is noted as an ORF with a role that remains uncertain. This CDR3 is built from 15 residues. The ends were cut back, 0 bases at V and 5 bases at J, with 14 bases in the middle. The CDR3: CASSLAGLGLETQYF. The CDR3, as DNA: TGTGCCAGCAGCTTGGCCGGGCTCGGTCTGGAGACCCAGTACTTC.

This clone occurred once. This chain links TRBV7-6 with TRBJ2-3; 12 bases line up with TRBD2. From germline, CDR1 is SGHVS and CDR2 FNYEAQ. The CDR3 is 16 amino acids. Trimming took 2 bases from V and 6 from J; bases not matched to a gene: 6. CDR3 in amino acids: CASSLSYTSGGDTQYF. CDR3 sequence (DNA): TGTGCCAGCAGCTTAAGTTACACTAGCGGGGGGGATACGCAGTATTTT.

CDR3 in DNA: TGTGCCAGCAGTAGGCCGAACGGGGCTAGCACAGATACGCAGTATTTT. Amino acids: CASSRPNGASTDTQYF. The chain employs TRBV28 and TRBJ2-3, with D perhaps assigned TRBD1 or TRBD2 (5 bases each). V gave up 5 bases and J gave up 0 bases, with 15 bases separating them. Germline V gene lookup returns CDR1 MDHEN and CDR2 SYDVKM. The CDR3 totals 16 residues.